The 23 T cell receptor beta chains below were found in one sample sequenced in a study of cytotoxic CD8 clonotypes in ibrutinib-treated CLL. Using immunoSEQ multiplex PCR, the repertoire was profiled, and TCRdb retains in-frame clones only, with some absent. The table lists roughly 220,000 clones, about four fifths of them singletons. Source: PBMCs, taken after 12 months of ibrutinib treatment. The receptor source for this set is a human donor with chronic lymphocytic leukemia.

The rearrangement links TRBV27 to TRBJ2-7; D gene ambiguous. Germline V gene data show CDR1 as MNHEY and CDR2 as SMNVEV (reference sequence). The V end was cut by 8 bases, the J end by 0 bases, with 11 bases between. This CDR3 contains 13 residues. The CDR3 coding sequence is TGTGCCAGCCGGACGTCAAGCTCCTACGAGCAGTACTTC. Its protein is CASRTSSSYEQYF.

The V gene is TRBV21-1, the J gene TRBJ2-1; TRBD1, the D gene given by the table, was not confirmed from the DNA. TRBV21-1 corresponds to a pseudogene. The CDR3 loop spans 13 amino acids. The CDR3: CACRQGPYNEQFF. The CDR3 DNA reads as TGTGCCTGCCGACAGGGCCCCTACAATGAGCAGTTCTTC.

This clone was detected a few times. The chain employs TRBV25-1 and TRBJ1-6, with no clear D. Per germline, CDR1 MGHDK and CDR2 SYGVNS. This CDR3 spans 14 amino acids. The V end was cut by 0 bases, the J end by 10 bases, with 10 bases between. DNA of the CDR3: TGTGCCAGCAGTGAATATTTGAGGGAGTCACCCCTCCACTTT. Residues: CASSEYLRESPLHF.

The chain uses TRBV2 and TRBJ2-7, with D uncertain. The germline CDR1 and CDR2 sequences are SNHLY and FYNNEI. This CDR3 comprises 14 residues. V lost 4 bases and J 2 bases, leaving 12 bases between the germline ends. The CDR3 DNA is TGTGCCAGCAGTGCAGACGGCTACGCCTACGAGCAGTACTTC. It encodes CASSADGYAYEQYF. Full variable domain (remainder filled in from reference TRBV2 and TRBJ2-7): EPEVTQTPSHQVTQMGQEVILRCVPISNHLYFYWYRQILGQKVEFLVSFYNNEISEKSEIFDDQFSVERPDGSNFTLKIRSTKLEDSAMYFCASSADGYAYEQYFGPGTRLTVT.

The chain couples TRBV2 to TRBJ1-2; D ambiguous. The germline CDR1 and CDR2 sequences are SNHLY and FYNNEI. The CDR3 has 14 residues. V gave up 10 bases and J gave up 5 bases, with 20 bases separating them. This CDR3 reads CAKISTARSYGYTF. The CDR3 region has the DNA TGTGCCAAAATATCTACAGCGCGGTCGTATGGCTACACCTTC.

This chain links TRBV4-1 with TRBJ2-3, with 9 positions matching TRBD2. V trimming: 4 bases; J trimming: 1 base; junction bases outside the gene matches: 6. The CDR3 covers 16 residues. CDR1 is MGHRA, CDR2 YSYEKL, per germline. The CDR3 loop reads CASSRLAGVGTDTQYF. CDR3 DNA sequence: TGCGCCAGCAGCCGGTTAGCGGGAGTGGGCACAGATACGCAGTATTTT.

The rearrangement uses TRBV7-3 and TRBJ2-2; TRBD2 is a possible D gene (5 bases). Trimming pared 5 bases from V and 5 bases from J, leaving 15 bases between. The CDR3 is 15 residues long. The V gene's germline CDR1 is SGHTA and CDR2 FQGTGA. The CDR3 coding sequence is TGTGCCAGCAGCCTAAGAGGGCTGGGGACCGGGGAGCTGTTTTTT. It specifies CASSLRGLGTGELFF.

The chain recombines TRBV19 with TRBJ1-5; a weak D match, TRBD1 (6 bases). CDR1 and CDR2 (germline): LNHDA, SQIVND (reference sequence). V dropped 1 base and J dropped 4 bases, with 17 bases sitting between them. This CDR3 spans 17 amino acids. Written as DNA, the CDR3 is TGTGCCAGTAGTATAGGGGGGCTGACAGGCCTGAATCAGCCCCAGCATTTT. It translates to CASSIGGLTGLNQPQHF.

The chain is built from TRBV4-1 and TRBJ2-2; 8 bases align to TRBD1. The germline V gene encodes CDR1 MGHRA and CDR2 YSYEKL. Unmatched junction bases numbered 4, after V lost 0 bases and J lost 4 bases. The CDR3 has 16 residues. The CDR3 loop is CASSQDPGQVTGELFF. The CDR3 bases are TGCGCCAGCAGCCAAGACCCGGGACAGGTCACCGGGGAGCTGTTTTTT.

The CDR3 DNA reads as TGTGCCAGCAGCTCGAGAACTGACAGGAGACAAGAGACCCAGTACTTC. Protein sequence: CASSSRTDRRQETQYF. The chain has TRBV7-9 and TRBJ2-5, with D perhaps TRBD1 (6 bases). The CDR3 is made up of 16 amino acids. Germline V lookup: CDR1 SEHNR, CDR2 FQNEAQ (reference sequence). V was cut by 4 bases and J by 2 bases, with 17 bases left in between.

This chain joins TRBV28 and TRBJ2-7; D might be TRBD1 (5 bases). Germline V lookup: CDR1 MDHEN, CDR2 SYDVKM. The V end lost 4 bases, the J end lost 2 bases, and 18 bases lay between the germline ends. The CDR3 sequence is 16 residues long. CDR3 protein: CASSSTQVVGTYEQYF. The CDR3 DNA is TGTGCCAGCAGTTCCACACAGGTTGTAGGTACCTACGAGCAGTACTTC.

The chain has TRBV6-6 and TRBJ1-3; tentative D call: TRBD1 (5 bases). V lost 5 bases and J lost 4, with 12 bases in between. The CDR3 is 14 residues long. The germline V gene has CDR1 MNHNY and CDR2 SVGAGI (reference sequence). The DNA for the CDR3 is TGTGCCAGCAGTCAAGGGGAGTTAGGAAACACCATATATTTT. It translates to CASSQGELGNTIYF.

J is TRBJ2-3 and V is TRBV9; 8 nucleotides align to TRBD1. Germline CDR1 reads SGDLS; CDR2 reads YYNGEE. The J segment lost 0 bases and the V segment lost 6 bases, leaving 6 bases of the junction unmatched. The CDR3 extends over 15 amino acids. As DNA, the CDR3 is TGTGCCAGCAACAGGGGGACAGCCAGCACAGATACGCAGTATTTT. Protein product: CASNRGTASTDTQYF.

The rearrangement uses TRBV7-6 and TRBJ1-1, with 7 bases matching TRBD1. CDR3 length: 14 residues. V lost 5 bases, J lost 0 bases, and 3 bases stayed unmatched. Looked up from germline, CDR1 is SGHVS and CDR2 is FNYEAQ. Here the CDR3 reads CASSVGQMNTEAFF. The DNA of the CDR3 is TGTGCCAGCAGCGTGGGACAGATGAACACTGAAGCTTTCTTT.

The J gene is TRBJ2-1, the V gene TRBV19; either TRBD1 or TRBD2 may fit D (5 bases each). The V end lost 1 base, the J end lost 4 bases, and 11 bases lay between the germline ends. This CDR3 is 15 amino acids long. Germline V gene data show CDR1 as LNHDA and CDR2 as SQIVND (reference sequence). CDR3 residues: CASSIGGVGYNEQFF. CDR3 nucleotides: TGTGCCAGTAGTATAGGAGGGGTTGGTTACAATGAGCAGTTCTTC.

V gene TRBV7-3 combines with J gene TRBJ2-3; 8 positions agree with TRBD2. J lost 1 base, V lost 4 bases, and 1 base had no gene match. The CDR3 sequence is 14 residues long. Germline V gives CDR1 SGHTA, CDR2 FQGTGA. The CDR3 DNA sequence: TGTGCCAGCAGCTCCGGGGGGGGCACAGATACGCAGTATTTT. Translated, it gives CASSSGGGTDTQYF.

This rearrangement joins TRBV4-2 to TRBJ2-7, with 8 positions matching TRBD2. The CDR3 totals 15 residues. The trim removed 0 bases at V and 2 bases at J, leaving 3 bases unmatched. Germline CDR1 reads LGHNA; CDR2 reads YNFKEQ. CDR3 loop: CASSQDRGGPYEQYF. CDR3 sequence (DNA): TGTGCCAGCAGCCAAGATCGGGGGGGGCCCTACGAGCAGTACTTC.

This rearrangement joins TRBV27 to TRBJ1-2; tentatively, D is TRBD1 (5 bases). V dropped 3 bases and J dropped 0 bases, with 17 bases sitting between them. This CDR3 comprises 17 residues. Germline V CDR1 and CDR2: MNHEY, SMNVEV (reference sequence). CDR3 sequence (DNA): TGTGCCAGCAGTTTGGGGGACCCTCAGTTAGCTAACTATGGCTACACCTTC. It encodes CASSLGDPQLANYGYTF.

This clone was picked up many times. Different DNA sequences within this sample yield the same CDR3. The J gene is TRBJ2-5, the V gene TRBV5-1; D unresolved. Germline V gene data show CDR1 as SGHRS and CDR2 as YFSETQ. Between the trimmed V and J ends, which lost 4 bases and 2 bases, there was a span of 6 bases. The length of the CDR3 is 12 residues. The CDR3 DNA follows: TGCGCCAGCAGCCAAGTTCAAGAGACCCAGTACTTC. Its protein is CASSQVQETQYF.

V is TRBV19 and J is TRBJ2-7; D may correspond to TRBD1 or TRBD2 (5 bases each). Between the trimmed V and J ends, which lost 3 bases and 4 bases, there was a span of 13 bases. The V gene's germline CDR1 is LNHDA and CDR2 SQIVND (reference sequence). This CDR3 has 14 amino acids. Written as DNA, the CDR3 is TGTGCCAGTAGTATTGAGGGGAACGGGTACGAGCAGTACTTC. Translating it yields CASSIEGNGYEQYF.

The rearrangement links TRBV7-9 to TRBJ2-7; D perhaps matches TRBD2 (5 bases). Trimming left V 5 bases short and J 0 bases short, with 17 bases between. The germline V gene has CDR1 SEHNR and CDR2 FQNEAQ (reference sequence). The length of the CDR3 is 16 residues. The chain's CDR3 is CASSPTRSGTSYEQYF. CDR3 nucleotides: TGTGCCAGCAGCCCTACTCGGAGCGGTACCTCCTACGAGCAGTACTTC.

DNA of the CDR3: TGTGCCATCAGTCTACCCGGGACTAGCGGGGGGCAAGAGACCCAGTACTTC. Its protein product is CAISLPGTSGGQETQYF. This chain joins TRBV10-3 and TRBJ2-5; 15 bases match TRBD2. V lost 5 bases and J lost 2; bases outside the gene matches: 6. The CDR3 is 17 residues long. Germline CDR1 is ENHRY and CDR2 is SYGVKD.

The gene calls are TRBV28 and TRBJ2-7, with 11 bases aligning to TRBD2. The CDR3 covers 15 residues. From germline, CDR1 is MDHEN and CDR2 SYDVKM. The ends lost 7 bases at V and 0 bases at J; junction bases unmatched: 5. The CDR3 protein is CASTIGTSGSYEQYF. CDR3 nucleotides: TGTGCCAGCACCATCGGGACTAGCGGCTCCTACGAGCAGTACTTC. Complete variable domain (other parts from reference TRBV28 and TRBJ2-7): DVKVTQSSRYLVKRTGEKVFLECVQDMDHENMFWYRQDPGLGLRLIYFSYDVKMKEKGDIPEGYSVSREKKERFSLILESASTNQTSMYLCASTIGTSGSYEQYFGPGTRLTVT.